This T cell receptor beta chain was identified during a study of blood T cell repertoires in COVID-19. Study information: COVID-19 samples from acute and convalescent phases originated in the United States, Italy and Spain.

Seattle participants joined during active infection and were tracked over time. Germline V gene data show CDR1 as SGHRS and CDR2 as YFSETQ. V dropped 4 bases and J dropped 3; count of bases not matched to a gene: 5. CDR3 length: 14 amino acids. Original handling: Nucleated cell counts were estimated from reference gene primer amplification. Using immunoSEQ multiplex PCR, the repertoire was profiled, and TCRdb retains in-frame clones only, with some absent. That table supplies the V and J calls and clone size; D and trimming were determined from the DNA. Of tens of thousands of clones listed, over 75% are singletons.

This TCR came from a man aged 55 to 70 with COVID-19, enrolled during active disease. Sequences were obtained from peripheral blood. The J gene is TRBJ2-7, the V gene TRBV5-1; 9 bases match TRBD1. CDR3 DNA sequence: TGCGCCAGCAGCCGGGACAGGGCCCGCTACGAGCAGTACTTC. This sequence encodes CASSRDRARYEQYF.